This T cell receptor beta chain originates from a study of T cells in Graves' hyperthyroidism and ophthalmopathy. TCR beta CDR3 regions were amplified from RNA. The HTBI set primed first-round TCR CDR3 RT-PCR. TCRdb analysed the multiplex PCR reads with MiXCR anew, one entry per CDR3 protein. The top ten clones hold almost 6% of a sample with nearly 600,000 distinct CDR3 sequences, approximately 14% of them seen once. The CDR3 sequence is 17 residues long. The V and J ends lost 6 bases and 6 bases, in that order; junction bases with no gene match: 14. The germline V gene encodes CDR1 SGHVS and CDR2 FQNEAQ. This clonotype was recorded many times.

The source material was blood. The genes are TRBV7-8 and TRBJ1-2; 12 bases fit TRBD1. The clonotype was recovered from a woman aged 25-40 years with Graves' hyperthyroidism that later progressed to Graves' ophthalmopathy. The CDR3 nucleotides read TGTGCCAGCAGACGCCGATCGGGGACAGGGGGCCCAGATGGCTACACCTTC. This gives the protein CASRRRSGTGGPDGYTF.